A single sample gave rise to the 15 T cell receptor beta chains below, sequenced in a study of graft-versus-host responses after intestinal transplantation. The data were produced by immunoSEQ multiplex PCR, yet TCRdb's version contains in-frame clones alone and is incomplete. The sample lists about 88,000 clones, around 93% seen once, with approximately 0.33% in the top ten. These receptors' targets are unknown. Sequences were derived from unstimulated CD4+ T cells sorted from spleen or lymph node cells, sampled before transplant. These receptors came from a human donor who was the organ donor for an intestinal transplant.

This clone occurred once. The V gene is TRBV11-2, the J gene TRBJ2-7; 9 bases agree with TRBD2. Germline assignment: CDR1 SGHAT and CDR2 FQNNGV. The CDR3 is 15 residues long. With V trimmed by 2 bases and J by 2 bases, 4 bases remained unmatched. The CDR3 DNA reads TGTGCCAGCAGCTTACTCCCTAGCGGGGCCTACGAGCAGTACTTC. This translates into CASSLLPSGAYEQYF.

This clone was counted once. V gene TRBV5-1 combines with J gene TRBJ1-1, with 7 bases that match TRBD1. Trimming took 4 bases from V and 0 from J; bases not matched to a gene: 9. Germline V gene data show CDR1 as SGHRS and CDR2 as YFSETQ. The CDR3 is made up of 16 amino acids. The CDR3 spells CASSLGTALMNTEAFF. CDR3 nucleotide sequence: TGCGCCAGCAGCCTCGGGACAGCTCTGATGAACACTGAAGCTTTCTTT.

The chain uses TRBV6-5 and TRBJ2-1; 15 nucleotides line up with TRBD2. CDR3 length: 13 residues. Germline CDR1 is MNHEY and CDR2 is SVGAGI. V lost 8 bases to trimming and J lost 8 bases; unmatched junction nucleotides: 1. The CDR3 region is CASGLAGGDEQFF. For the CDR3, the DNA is TGTGCCAGCGGACTAGCGGGAGGGGATGAGCAGTTCTTC.

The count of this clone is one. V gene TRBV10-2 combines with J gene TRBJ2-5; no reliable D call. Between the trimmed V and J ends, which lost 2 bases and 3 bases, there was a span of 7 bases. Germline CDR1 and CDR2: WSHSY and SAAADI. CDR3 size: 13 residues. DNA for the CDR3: TGCGCCAGCAGTGAGCTAGGTGAAGAGACCCAGTACTTC. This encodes CASSELGEETQYF.

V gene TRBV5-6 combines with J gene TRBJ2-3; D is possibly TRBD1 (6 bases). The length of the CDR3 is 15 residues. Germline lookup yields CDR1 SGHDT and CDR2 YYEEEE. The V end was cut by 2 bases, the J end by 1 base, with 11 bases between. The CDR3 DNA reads TGTGCCAGCAGCTTTGGGGCAGGGGGCACAGATACGCAGTATTTT. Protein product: CASSFGAGGTDTQYF.

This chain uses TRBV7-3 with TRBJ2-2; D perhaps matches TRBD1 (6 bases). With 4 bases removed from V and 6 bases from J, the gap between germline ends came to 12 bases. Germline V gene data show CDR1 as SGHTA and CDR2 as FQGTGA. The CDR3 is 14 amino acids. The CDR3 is CASSSEQGSGELFF. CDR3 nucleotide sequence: TGTGCCAGCAGCTCGGAACAGGGTTCCGGGGAGCTGTTTTTT. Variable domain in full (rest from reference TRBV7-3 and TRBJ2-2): GAGVSQTPSNKVTEKGKYVELRCDPISGHTALYWYRQSLGQGPEFLIYFQGTGAADDSGLPNDRFFAVRPEGSVSTLKIQRTERGDSAVYLCASSSEQGSGELFFGEGSRLTVL.

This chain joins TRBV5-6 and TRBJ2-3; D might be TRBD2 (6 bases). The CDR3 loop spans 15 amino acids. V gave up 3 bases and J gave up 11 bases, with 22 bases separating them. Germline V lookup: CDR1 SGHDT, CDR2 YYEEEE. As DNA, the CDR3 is TGTGCCAGCAGCTCCCTTATTTACGGGACTTCAAGGCAGTATTTT. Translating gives CASSSLIYGTSRQYF.

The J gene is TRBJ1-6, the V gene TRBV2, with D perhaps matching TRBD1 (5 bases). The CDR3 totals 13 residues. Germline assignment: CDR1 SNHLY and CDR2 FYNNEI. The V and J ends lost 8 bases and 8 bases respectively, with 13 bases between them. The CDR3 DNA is TGTGCCAGCGGGGGGGAACGGGATTCACCCCTCCACTTT. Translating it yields CASGGERDSPLHF. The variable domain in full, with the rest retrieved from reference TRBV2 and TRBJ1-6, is EPEVTQTPSHQVTQMGQEVILRCVPISNHLYFYWYRQILGQKVEFLVSFYNNEISEKSEIFDDQFSVERPDGSNFTLKIRSTKLEDSAMYFCASGGERDSPLHFGNGTRLTVT.

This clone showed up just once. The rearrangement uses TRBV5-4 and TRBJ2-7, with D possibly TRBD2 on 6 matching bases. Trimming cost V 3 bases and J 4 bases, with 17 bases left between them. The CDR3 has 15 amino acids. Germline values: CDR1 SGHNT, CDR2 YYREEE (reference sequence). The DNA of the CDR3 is TGTGCCAGCAGCTCCGGGACTTCCTTTCCTTACGAGCAGTACTTC. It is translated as CASSSGTSFPYEQYF.

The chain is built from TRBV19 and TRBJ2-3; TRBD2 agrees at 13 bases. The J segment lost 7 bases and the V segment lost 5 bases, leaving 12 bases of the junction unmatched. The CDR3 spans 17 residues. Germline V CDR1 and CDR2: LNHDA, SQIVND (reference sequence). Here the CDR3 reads CASSVGLAGARRNTQYF. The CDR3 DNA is TGTGCCAGTAGTGTAGGACTAGCGGGGGCCCGGCGGAATACGCAGTATTTT.

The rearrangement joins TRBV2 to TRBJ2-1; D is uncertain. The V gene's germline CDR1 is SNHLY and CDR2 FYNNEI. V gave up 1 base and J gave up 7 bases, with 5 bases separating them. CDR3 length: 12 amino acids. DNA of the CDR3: TGTGCCAGCAGTGAAGGGCAGAATGAGCAGTTCTTC. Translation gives CASSEGQNEQFF.

The chain's CDR3 is CASSSGQGAETEAFF. The CDR3 region has the DNA TGTGCCAGCAGTTCGGGACAGGGGGCCGAAACTGAAGCTTTCTTT. The chain joins TRBV28 to TRBJ1-1; 12 nucleotides align to TRBD1. Trimming took 4 bases from V and 5 from J; bases not matched to a gene: 5. The germline V gene has CDR1 MDHEN and CDR2 SYDVKM. The CDR3 sequence is 15 residues long.

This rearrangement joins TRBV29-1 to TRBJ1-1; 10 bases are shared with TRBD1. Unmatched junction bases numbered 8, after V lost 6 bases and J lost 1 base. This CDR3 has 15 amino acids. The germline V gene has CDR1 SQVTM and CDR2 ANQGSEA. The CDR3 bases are TGCAGCGTGGCCGGGACAGGGGTACGGAACACTGAAGCTTTCTTT. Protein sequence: CSVAGTGVRNTEAFF.

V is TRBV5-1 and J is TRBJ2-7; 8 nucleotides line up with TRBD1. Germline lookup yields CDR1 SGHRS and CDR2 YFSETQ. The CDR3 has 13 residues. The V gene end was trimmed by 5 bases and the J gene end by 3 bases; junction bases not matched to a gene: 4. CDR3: CASRGQELYEQYF. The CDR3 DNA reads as TGCGCCAGCAGGGGACAGGAACTCTACGAGCAGTACTTC.

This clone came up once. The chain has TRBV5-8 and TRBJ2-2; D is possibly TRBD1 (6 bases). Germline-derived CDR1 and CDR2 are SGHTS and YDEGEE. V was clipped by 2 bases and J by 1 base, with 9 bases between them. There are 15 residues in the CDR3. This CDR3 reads CASSLGQLNTGELFF. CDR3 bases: TGTGCCAGCAGCTTAGGACAGCTGAACACCGGGGAGCTGTTTTTT.